This T cell receptor (beta chain) was profiled in a study of T cells after yellow fever vaccination. Across the study: Low-cell-number fractions were prepared with SMART-Seq v4 Ultra Low Input.

The length of the CDR3 is 10 residues. The germline gives CDR1 SNHLY, CDR2 FYNNEI. With 4 bases removed from V and 7 bases from J, the gap between germline ends came to 4 bases. This clonotype turned up a few times. Antigen: not known. Each CDR3 protein is one row after TCRdb ran MiXCR on the 5' RACE reads. The profile shows around 600,000 distinct CDR3 sequences, more than 9% of them singletons. Whole-study findings and limits: Repertoires obtained by FACS sorting could include abundant clonotypes that entered as contaminants from the bulk population.

The source material was PBMCs, sampled on the day of the yellow fever booster vaccination. The sequence derives from a man aged 30 to 45 who received the YFV17D yellow fever vaccine. V and J are TRBV2 and TRBJ2-5; the D is unclear. This CDR3 is CASSGGTQYF. CDR3 in DNA: TGTGCCAGCAGTGGGGGGACCCAGTACTTC.